This TCR beta chain is drawn from a study of human T cells and chemical hapten exposure. In germline, CDR1 is PRHDT, CDR2 FYEKMQ (reference sequence). Trimming removed 8 bases at V and 9 bases at J, with 17 bases between. This CDR3 is built from 13 residues. This clonotype was counted many times. Regarding time point: patch test 2, 6 weeks after DPC sensitization. This sample's treatment: therapeutic diphenylcyclopropenone sensitization with weekly scalp DPC. The study enrolled 18 to 70-year-old alopecia patients suitable for DPC. In TCRdb, the RACE reads were re-called with MiXCR into one record per CDR3 protein. The data show approximately 75,000 distinct CDR3 sequences, 8.5% to 9% seen once.

The TCR was taken from a woman between 45 and 65 years old with alopecia areata. Some clones in this sample may be carry-over from other donors' samples. The sequencing used whole blood, collected in connection with sensitization to the hapten diphenylcyclopropenone (DPC). V is TRBV13 and J is TRBJ1-5; no firm D call. The CDR3 reads CASARAGRGPQHF. As DNA, the CDR3 is TGTGCCAGCGCGCGCGCAGGCCGGGGGCCCCAGCATTTT.